In its sample, the clone carrying this T cell receptor (beta chain) was seen once. Its antigen is unknown. The source of the sample is a study of cytomegalovirus exposure and HLA in healthy donors. Findings of the study overall: Most of the TCR beta V segments (in an earlier analysis) were productive either about 87% or about 30% of the time. Reportedly, diagnosis of cytomegalovirus status by the classifier showed high specificity and sensitivity.

Amplification used 60 Vbeta primers and 13 Jbeta primers. TCRdb's table, derived via immunoSEQ multiplex PCR, lists solely in-frame clones and lacks some. This table holds around 140,000 clones, about 76% found once. Donors consisted of healthy bone marrow donors. The origin of this receptor is a male donor in good health and CMV-seronegative. Sequencing used PBMCs.

The CDR3 DNA is TGTGCCAGCAGCAGGGTAGTAGCGACTACGCCGGATACGCAGTATTTT. Translating it yields CASSRVVATTPDTQYF. The chain combines TRBV13 with TRBJ2-3; possible D gene TRBD2, 5 bases. The CDR3 is 16 amino acids. The V end was cut by 5 bases, the J end by 6 bases, with 21 bases between. Per the germline V gene, CDR1 is PRHDT and CDR2 is FYEKMQ (reference sequence).